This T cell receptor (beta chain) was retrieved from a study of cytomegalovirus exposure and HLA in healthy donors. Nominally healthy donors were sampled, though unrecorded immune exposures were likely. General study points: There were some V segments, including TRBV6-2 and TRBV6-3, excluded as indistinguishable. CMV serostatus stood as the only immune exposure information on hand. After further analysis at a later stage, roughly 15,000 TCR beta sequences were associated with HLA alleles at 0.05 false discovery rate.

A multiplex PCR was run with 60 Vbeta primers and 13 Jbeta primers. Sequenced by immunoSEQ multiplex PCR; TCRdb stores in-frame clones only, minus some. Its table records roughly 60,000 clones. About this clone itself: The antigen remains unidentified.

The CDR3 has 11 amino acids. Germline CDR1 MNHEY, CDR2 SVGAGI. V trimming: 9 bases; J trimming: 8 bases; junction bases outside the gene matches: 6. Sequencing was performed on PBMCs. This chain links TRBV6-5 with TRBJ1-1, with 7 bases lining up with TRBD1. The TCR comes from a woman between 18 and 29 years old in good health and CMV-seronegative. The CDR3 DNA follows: TGTGCCAGTACAGGGGTAAGGGAAGCTTTCTTT. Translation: CASTGVREAFF.